The 4 T cell receptor beta chains below come from one sample, sequenced in a study of T cell responses to AZD1222 COVID-19 vaccine. Libraries were prepared by immunoSEQ multiplex PCR; TCRdb keeps only in-frame clonotypes and omits some of them. This sample has roughly 160,000 clones, with 85% to 95% found just once. Sequencing was performed on peripheral blood, taken on day 0 of AZD1222 vaccination. All receptors derive from an adult in good health.

The chain couples TRBV10-3 to TRBJ1-4; TRBD1 agrees at 7 bases. J lost 5 bases, V lost 0 bases, and 6 bases had no gene match. The CDR3 runs to 16 residues. From germline, CDR1 is ENHRY and CDR2 SYGVKD. The CDR3 region has the DNA TGTGCCATCAGTGAGTCGGCAGGGGGAAGGAATGAAAAACTGTTTTTT. Amino acid sequence: CAISESAGGRNEKLFF.

The V and J genes are TRBV18 and TRBJ1-6; D is possibly TRBD1 (6 bases). Germline loops: CDR1 KGHSH, CDR2 LQKENI. Trimming left V 3 bases short and J 2 bases short, with 11 bases between. The CDR3 consists of 16 residues. CDR3 nucleotide sequence: TGTGCCAGCTCACCCCCCTGGACAGCCTATAATTCACCCCTCCACTTT. Translation gives CASSPPWTAYNSPLHF. Together with reference TRBV18 and TRBJ1-6, the CDR3 gives the full variable domain: NAGVMQNPRHLVRRRGQEARLRCSPMKGHSHVYWYRQLPEEGLKFMVYLQKENIIDESGMPKERFSAEFPKEGPSILRIQQVVRGDSAAYFCASSPPWTAYNSPLHFGNGTRLTVT.

The CDR3 DNA is TGTGCCAGCAGTTTCCGGGGAACAGGGGACTATGGCTACACCTTC. It is translated as CASSFRGTGDYGYTF. The genes are TRBV28 and TRBJ1-2; 7 nucleotides line up with TRBD1. Looked up from germline, CDR1 is MDHEN and CDR2 is SYDVKM. The CDR3 runs 15 residues. V lost 3 bases and J lost 3; bases outside the gene matches: 7.

This chain uses TRBV4-1 with TRBJ1-2; 11 bases line up with TRBD1. The CDR3 extends over 15 amino acids. With 4 bases clipped from V and 7 bases from J, the junction kept 8 bases outside the gene matches. Per germline, CDR1 MGHRA and CDR2 YSYEKL. The CDR3 DNA sequence: TGCGCCAGCAGCCCATGGACAGGGGGCAGAGTTGGCTACACCTTC. It yields the protein CASSPWTGGRVGYTF.